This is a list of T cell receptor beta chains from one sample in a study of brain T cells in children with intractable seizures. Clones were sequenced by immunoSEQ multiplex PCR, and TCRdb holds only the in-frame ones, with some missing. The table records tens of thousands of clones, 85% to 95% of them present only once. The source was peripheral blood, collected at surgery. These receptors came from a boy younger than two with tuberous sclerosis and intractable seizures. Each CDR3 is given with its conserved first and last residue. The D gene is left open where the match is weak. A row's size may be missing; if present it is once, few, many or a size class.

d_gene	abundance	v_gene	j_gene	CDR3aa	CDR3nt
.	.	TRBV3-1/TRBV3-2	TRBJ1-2	CASSQDRGYTF	TGTGCCAGCAGCCAAGACCGCGGCTACACCTTC
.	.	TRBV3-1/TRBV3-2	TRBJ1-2	CASSPQRPPGYTF	TGTGCCAGCAGCCCACAAAGACCACCTGGCTACACCTTC
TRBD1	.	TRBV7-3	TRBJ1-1	CASSKTGGTEAFF	TGTGCCAGCAGCAAAACAGGGGGAACTGAAGCTTTCTTT
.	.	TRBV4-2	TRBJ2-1	CASSQEGYEQFF	TGTGCCAGCAGCCAAGAAGGCTATGAGCAGTTCTTC
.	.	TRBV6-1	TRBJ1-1	CASSEARVFATEAFF	TGTGCCAGCAGTGAGGCACGTGTTTTTGCCACTGAAGCTTTCTTT
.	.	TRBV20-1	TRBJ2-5	CGSFAQETQYF	TGCGGTAGTTTTGCCCAAGAGACCCAGTACTTC
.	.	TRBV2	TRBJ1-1	CASSVISEAFF	TGTGCCAGCAGTGTAATTAGTGAAGCTTTCTTT
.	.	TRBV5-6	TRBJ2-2	CASSLSTGELFF	TGTGCCAGCAGCTTAAGCACCGGGGAGCTGTTTTTT
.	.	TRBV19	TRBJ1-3	CASSGFRGNTIYF	TGTGCCAGTAGTGGATTCCGAGGAAACACCATATATTTT
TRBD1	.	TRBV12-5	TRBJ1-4	CASGGQGRDGATNEKLFF	TGTGCTAGTGGTGGACAGGGGCGGGACGGGGCAACTAATGAAAAACTGTTTTTT
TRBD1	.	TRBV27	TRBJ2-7	CASGSNGGQGSYEQYF	TGTGCCAGCGGGTCCAACGGCGGACAGGGGAGCTACGAGCAGTACTTC
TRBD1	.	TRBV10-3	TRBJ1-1	CAISEFDREPILAFF	TGTGCCATCAGTGAGTTTGACAGGGAACCCATCTTAGCTTTCTTT
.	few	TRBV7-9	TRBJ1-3	CASSLDARQRPSGNTIYF	TGTGCCAGCAGCTTAGATGCGCGGCAAAGACCCTCTGGAAACACCATATATTTT
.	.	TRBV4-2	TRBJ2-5	CASSPEETWRIQETQYF	TGTGCCAGCAGCCCTGAGGAGACCTGGCGTATCCAAGAGACCCAGTACTTC
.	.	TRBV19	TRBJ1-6	CASSQATSSYNSPLHF	TGTGCCAGTAGTCAGGCGACCAGCTCCTATAATTCACCCCTCCACTTT
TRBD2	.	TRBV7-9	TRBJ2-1	CASSLVKRGGEVEQFF	TGTGCCAGCAGCTTAGTAAAGAGGGGAGGGGAGGTTGAGCAGTTCTTC
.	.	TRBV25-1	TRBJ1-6	CASIGDTYNSPLHF	TGTGCCAGCATTGGGGACACCTATAATTCACCCCTCCACTTT
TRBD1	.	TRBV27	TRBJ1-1	CASSLSGTGGAGTEAFF	TGTGCCAGCAGTTTATCCGGGACAGGGGGCGCGGGCACTGAAGCTTTCTTT
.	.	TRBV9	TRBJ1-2	CASSVGVGAEANYGYTF	TGTGCCAGCAGCGTAGGGGTGGGAGCAGAGGCGAACTATGGCTACACCTTC
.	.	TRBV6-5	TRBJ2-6	CASSFRGSGANVLTF	TGTGCCAGCAGTTTCAGGGGCTCTGGGGCCAACGTCCTGACTTTC
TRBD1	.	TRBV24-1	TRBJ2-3	CATSDADRGRGPDTQYF	TGTGCCACCAGTGACGCGGACAGGGGAAGGGGGCCAGATACGCAGTATTTT
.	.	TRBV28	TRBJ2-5	CASSLAGPQETQYF	TGTGCCAGCAGTTTGGCTGGCCCCCAGGAGACCCAGTACTTC
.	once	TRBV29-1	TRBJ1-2	CSVQLQVNYGYTF	TGCAGCGTTCAACTACAGGTGAACTATGGCTACACCTTC
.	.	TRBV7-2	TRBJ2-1	CASSLVWGNEQFF	TGTGCCAGCAGCTTAGTCTGGGGCAATGAGCAGTTCTTC
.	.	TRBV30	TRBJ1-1	CAWTPSARRLFF	TGTGCCTGGACCCCATCGGCCAGGCGTCTTTTCTTT
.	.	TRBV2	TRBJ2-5	CASTQGETQYF	TGTGCCAGCACCCAGGGAGAGACCCAGTACTTC
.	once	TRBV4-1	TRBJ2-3	CASRPTRANTDTQYF	TGCGCCAGCAGGCCGACTAGAGCAAACACAGATACGCAGTATTTT
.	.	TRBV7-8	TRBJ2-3	CASSTREWDTQYF	TGTGCCAGCAGCACCCGTGAGTGGGATACGCAGTATTTT
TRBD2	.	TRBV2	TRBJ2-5	CASSGGLDPQETQYF	TGTGCCAGCAGTGGAGGACTAGACCCACAAGAGACCCAGTACTTC
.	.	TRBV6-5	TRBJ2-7	CASSNSPYEQYF	TGTGCCAGCAGTAACAGCCCCTACGAGCAGTACTTC
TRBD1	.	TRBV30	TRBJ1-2	CAWSVRDRGDSSYGYTF	TGTGCCTGGAGTGTAAGGGACAGGGGAGATTCCAGCTATGGCTACACCTTC
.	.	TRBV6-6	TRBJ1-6	CASSRGTVNSPLHF	TGTGCCAGCAGTCGTGGGACGGTGAATTCACCCCTCCACTTT
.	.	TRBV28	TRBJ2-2	CASTLLPPGNTGELFF	TGTGCCAGCACCTTACTCCCCCCGGGGAACACCGGGGAGCTGTTTTTT
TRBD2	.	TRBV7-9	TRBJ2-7	CASSPSGGSYEQYF	TGTGCCAGCAGTCCTAGCGGGGGGTCTTACGAGCAGTACTTC
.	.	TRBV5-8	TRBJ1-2	CASSLGGGAGYGYTF	TGTGCCAGCAGCTTAGGCGGAGGGGCAGGCTATGGCTACACCTTC
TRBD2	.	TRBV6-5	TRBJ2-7	CASSLAGLSYEQYF	TGTGCCAGCAGCCTAGCGGGCCTCTCCTACGAGCAGTACTTC